The clone carrying this TCR beta chain was seen only once. The entry originates in a study of shared clonotypes between healthy human individuals. Data came from immunoSEQ multiplex PCR; TCRdb stores just in-frame clones and leaves some out. The sample yields about 590,000 clones, just under 97% seen once. Germline V gene lookup returns CDR1 SQVTM and CDR2 ANQGSEA. V shed 7 bases and J shed 6 bases, with 13 bases lying between them. The CDR3 contains 12 residues. Naive CD8 isolation took CD45RO-negative cells positively selected for CCR7 and excluded terminally differentiated effector memory CD45RA+ cells.

The material sequenced was naive CD8+ T cells sorted from blood. The rearrangement joins TRBV29-1 to TRBJ2-1; possibly TRBD2 for D (7 bases). The clonotype was recovered from a woman in her twenties or thirties in good health. The CDR3 region has the DNA TGCAGCGCCCAAGGGGGGGTCAATGAGCAGTTCTTC. It yields the protein CSAQGGVNEQFF.